This TCR beta chain was identified during a study of blood T cell repertoires in COVID-19. This CDR3 contains 13 residues. V was pared by 1 base and J by 6 bases, with 8 bases between. CDR1 MGHDK and CDR2 SYGVNS come from the germline V gene. TCRdb keeps only in-frame clones here, not all; method: immunoSEQ multiplex PCR. The sample carries 55,000 to 70,000 clones, over 75% recorded once. The rearrangement links TRBV25-1 to TRBJ2-3, with D perhaps matching TRBD1 (7 bases). This TCR derives from a man in his forties with COVID-19, enrolled during active disease. Sequencing was performed on peripheral blood. The CDR3 region is CASSESGGDTQYF. The CDR3 DNA follows: TGTGCCAGCAGTGAATCAGGGGGGGATACGCAGTATTTT.